This passage covers 10 T cell receptor beta chains from one sample sequenced in a study of T cell responses to AZD1222 COVID-19 vaccine. The method was immunoSEQ multiplex PCR; TCRdb's version includes in-frame clones alone and lacks a portion of them. The sample consists of about 84,000 clones, 87% of them appearing once. Sample: peripheral blood, taken on day 0 of AZD1222 vaccination. These receptors were taken from an adult in good health.

V usage is TRBV27 and J usage is TRBJ2-7, with no clear D. Trimming shortened V by 6 bases and J by 3 bases, and 18 bases separated the two germline ends. Germline V lookup: CDR1 MNHEY, CDR2 SMNVEV (reference sequence). The CDR3 contains 15 residues. The CDR3 region has the DNA TGTGCCAGCAGGCCCACCGGGCCTCCCTTCTACGAGCAGTACTTC. Translation: CASRPTGPPFYEQYF.

This chain uses TRBV5-1 with TRBJ1-6, with D unclear. Trimming left V 0 bases short and J 7 bases short, with 11 bases between. The length of the CDR3 is 15 residues. CDR1 and CDR2 (germline): SGHRS, YFSETQ. The CDR3 DNA is TGCGCCAGCAGCTTGGACCGCATCCCGAATTCACCCCTCCACTTT. Translating it yields CASSLDRIPNSPLHF.

The chain couples TRBV6-5 to TRBJ1-6; tentative D call: TRBD1 (5 bases). V dropped 6 bases and J dropped 5 bases, with 8 bases sitting between them. Germline V gene sequence: CDR1 MNHEY, CDR2 SVGAGI. This CDR3 region has 13 residues. The CDR3 coding sequence is TGTGCCAGCAGCGGACAAAATAATTCACCCCTCCACTTT. Translation gives CASSGQNNSPLHF.

The chain employs TRBV7-2 and TRBJ2-5, with TRBD2 identical over 13 bases. Trimming took 1 base from V and 5 from J; bases not matched to a gene: 4. Germline V gives CDR1 SGHTA, CDR2 FQGNSA. The CDR3 covers 16 residues. CDR3 sequence reads: CASSLGGLAGRETQYF. The CDR3 DNA follows: TGTGCCAGCAGCTTAGGGGGACTAGCGGGGCGGGAGACCCAGTACTTC.

This chain uses TRBV6-5 with TRBJ2-7; D might be TRBD1 (6 bases). The CDR3 is made up of 14 amino acids. In germline, CDR1 is MNHEY, CDR2 SVGAGI. Trimming cost V 4 bases and J 2 bases, with 12 bases left between them. DNA of the CDR3: TGTGCCAGCAGTTTGGACAGATCCACCTACGAGCAGTACTTC. Amino acids: CASSLDRSTYEQYF.

The sample holds one count of this clone. V is TRBV6-2 or TRBV6-3 and J is TRBJ1-1, with a possible D match to TRBD1 (5 bases). Germline CDR1 is MNHEY and CDR2 is SVGEGT. This CDR3 has 13 residues. Trimming removed 5 bases from V and 4 bases from J, with 11 bases in between. The DNA for the CDR3 is TGTGCCAGCAGTCCGGGGGGGGGCACTGAAGCTTTCTTT. Its translation: CASSPGGGTEAFF.

V gene TRBV5-5 combines with J gene TRBJ2-1; 10 bases are shared with TRBD1. V lost 6 bases to trimming and J lost 7 bases; unmatched junction nucleotides: 10. This CDR3 contains 15 residues. In germline, CDR1 is SGHKS, CDR2 YYEKEE (reference sequence). DNA of the CDR3: TGTGCCAGCACCCGAGCGGGGACAGGGGTAAATGAGCAGTTCTTC. This encodes CASTRAGTGVNEQFF.

The J gene is TRBJ1-5, the V gene TRBV30, with D unclear. CDR1 and CDR2 (germline): GTSNPN, SVGIG (reference sequence). This CDR3 is built from 13 residues. The germline V and J ends were trimmed by 0 bases and 5 bases, with 8 bases remaining between them. CDR3 protein: CAWSVTWDQPQHF. The CDR3 nucleotides read TGTGCCTGGAGTGTTACTTGGGATCAGCCCCAGCATTTT.

This clone is a singleton in its sample. The V gene is TRBV25-1, the J gene TRBJ1-2; D not certain. Trimming removed 6 bases from V and 5 bases from J, with 7 bases in between. Per the germline V gene, CDR1 is MGHDK and CDR2 is SYGVNS. The CDR3 extends over 11 amino acids. CDR3 in amino acids: CASRCLYGYTF. The CDR3, as DNA: TGTGCCAGCAGGTGTCTTTATGGCTACACCTTC.

The CDR3 region has the DNA TGTGCCAGCAGCGTAGGGGGGACAGGGGGAATGAACACTGAAGCTTTCTTT. Translated, it gives CASSVGGTGGMNTEAFF. The V gene is TRBV9, the J gene TRBJ1-1, with 11 bases lining up with TRBD1. This CDR3 region has 17 residues. Germline CDR1 reads SGDLS; CDR2 reads YYNGEE. The junction had 4 bases not matched to a gene; V was cut back by 0 bases and J by 0 bases.